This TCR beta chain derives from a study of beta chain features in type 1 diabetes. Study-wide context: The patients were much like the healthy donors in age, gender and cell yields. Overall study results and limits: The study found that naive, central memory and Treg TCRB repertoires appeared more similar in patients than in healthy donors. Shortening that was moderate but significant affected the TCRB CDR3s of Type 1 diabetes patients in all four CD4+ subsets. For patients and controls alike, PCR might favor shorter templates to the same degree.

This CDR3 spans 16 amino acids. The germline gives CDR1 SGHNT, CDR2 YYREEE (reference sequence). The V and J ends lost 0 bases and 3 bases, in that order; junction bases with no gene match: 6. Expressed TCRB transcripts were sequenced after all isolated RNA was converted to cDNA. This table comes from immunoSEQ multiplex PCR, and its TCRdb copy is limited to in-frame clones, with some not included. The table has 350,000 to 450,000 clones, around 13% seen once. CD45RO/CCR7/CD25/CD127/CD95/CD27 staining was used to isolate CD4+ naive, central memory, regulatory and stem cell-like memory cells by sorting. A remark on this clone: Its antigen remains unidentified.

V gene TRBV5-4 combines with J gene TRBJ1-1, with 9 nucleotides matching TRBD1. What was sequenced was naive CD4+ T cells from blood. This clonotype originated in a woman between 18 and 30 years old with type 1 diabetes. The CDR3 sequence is CASSLGGQGVHTEAFF. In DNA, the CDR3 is TGTGCCAGCAGCTTGGGGGGACAGGGTGTTCACACTGAAGCTTTCTTT.